Following are 20 T cell receptor beta chains from one sample sequenced in a study of CD8 T cells in ankylosing spondylitis. TCRdb analysed the 5' RACE reads with MiXCR anew, one entry per CDR3 protein. The table lists some 300,000 distinct CDR3 sequences, less than 25% of them singletons. The source material was blood, either unsorted or a sorted T cell fraction (not recorded which). Receptors were obtained from a female donor with ankylosing spondylitis or in good health (not recorded which).

The J gene is TRBJ1-1, the V gene TRBV20-1, with 8 bases matching TRBD1. V lost 2 bases to trimming and J lost 4 bases; unmatched junction nucleotides: 3. This CDR3 has 13 amino acids. Per the germline V gene, CDR1 is DFQATT and CDR2 is SNEGSKA (reference sequence). CDR3 residues: CSARSRGPTEAFF. DNA of the CDR3: TGCAGTGCTAGATCCAGGGGGCCCACTGAAGCTTTCTTT.

This chain uses TRBV15 with TRBJ2-7; D call uncertain. CDR1 is LNHNV, CDR2 YYDKDF, per germline (reference sequence). V was clipped by 0 bases and J by 4 bases, with 13 bases between them. The CDR3 has 15 residues. The DNA for the CDR3 is TGTGCCACCAGCAGAGATTCGGCCAAATTGTACGAGCAGTACTTC. It encodes CATSRDSAKLYEQYF.

The chain recombines TRBV20-1 with TRBJ1-4, with D perhaps TRBD1 (6 bases). Germline assignment: CDR1 DFQATT and CDR2 SNEGSKA (reference sequence). V shed 3 bases and J shed 8 bases, with 13 bases lying between them. The CDR3 length is 13 residues. CDR3 nucleotide sequence: TGCAGTGCTAGGGGACAACGAGAGGAAAAACTGTTTTTT. Translating gives CSARGQREEKLFF.

There are a few counts of this clonotype. The chain is built from TRBV19 and TRBJ1-3; D is undetermined. Germline V gene sequence: CDR1 LNHDA, CDR2 SQIVND (reference sequence). The CDR3 covers 13 residues. V was clipped by 5 bases and J by 8 bases, with 13 bases between them. The CDR3 region is CASSLMPGDTIYF. CDR3 nucleotides: TGTGCCAGTAGTCTCATGCCTGGCGACACCATATATTTT. The whole variable domain, remainder taken from reference TRBV19 and TRBJ1-3, is DGGITQSPKYLFRKEGQNVTLSCEQNLNHDAMYWYRQDPGQGLRLIYYSQIVNDFQKGDIAEGYSVSREKKESFPLTVTSAQKNPTAFYLCASSLMPGDTIYFGEGSWLTVV.

This clonotype has ten or more counts. One end of the junction fails to match germline, which may point to a read error. The rearrangement joins TRBV7-2 to TRBJ1-1; D remains ambiguous. This CDR3 has 13 residues. Germline V gives CDR1 SGHTA, CDR2 FQGNSA. This chain's CDR3 is CASSLGGRTEAFF. The CDR3 DNA is TGTGCCAGCAGTTTAGGTGGGCGCACTGAAGCTTTCTTT.

In its sample, this clonotype was seen a few times. The chain couples TRBV20-1 to TRBJ2-5; D could derive from TRBD1 or TRBD2 (6 bases each). The V end was cut by 3 bases, the J end by 0 bases, with 14 bases between. Germline-derived CDR1 and CDR2 are DFQATT and SNEGSKA (reference sequence). The CDR3 is 15 residues long. As DNA, the CDR3 is TGCAGTGCTAGTTGGGGGGCGCGTCACCAAGAGACCCAGTACTTC. Translating gives CSASWGARHQETQYF.

This clonotype was counted a few times. This chain connects TRBV6-1 to TRBJ1-1; maybe TRBD1 (5 bases). Trimming shortened V by 6 bases and J by 10 bases, and 27 bases separated the two germline ends. Germline CDR1 and CDR2: MNHNS and SASEGT. The CDR3 is 16 amino acids. The CDR3 bases are TGTGCCAGCAGCCTGAAACTCCGGGACGCGGGAGATCCAGCTTTCTTT. Translated, it gives CASSLKLRDAGDPAFF.

This clonotype has a handful of counts. The chain is built from TRBV6-5 and TRBJ2-1; D unresolved. There are 12 residues in the CDR3. V shed 4 bases and J shed 6 bases, with 7 bases lying between them. Per germline, CDR1 MNHEY and CDR2 SVGAGI. This chain's CDR3 is CASSSKINEQFF. CDR3 DNA: TGTGCCAGCAGTTCTAAGATCAATGAGCAGTTCTTC.

Turning to this clonotype: A much larger clone differs by one base, so this may be a read error. The chain is built from TRBV2 and TRBJ2-1; D may correspond to TRBD1 or TRBD2 (5 bases each). CDR3 length: 12 amino acids. V lost 3 bases and J 10 bases, leaving 10 bases between the germline ends. Germline CDR1 SNHLY, CDR2 FYNNEI. This CDR3 reads CASSEGEPEQFF. DNA of the CDR3: TGTGCCAGCAGTGAGGGGGAACCCGAGCAGTTCTTC.

The chain links TRBV5-6 to TRBJ2-7, with TRBD1 as a possible D gene (6 bases). Trimming shortened V by 0 bases and J by 3 bases, and 13 bases separated the two germline ends. Germline V gene lookup returns CDR1 SGHDT and CDR2 YYEEEE. The CDR3 is 15 residues long. CDR3 residues: CASSLVGEGGYEQYF. In DNA, the CDR3 is TGTGCCAGCAGCTTGGTCGGGGAAGGGGGCTACGAGCAGTACTTC.

The V gene is TRBV7-3, the J gene TRBJ2-1, with 9 bases that match TRBD2. The CDR3 contains 15 residues. Losses at the gene ends were 1 base for V and 4 bases for J; bases not matched to a gene: 2. The germline gives CDR1 SGHTA, CDR2 FQGTGA. The CDR3 DNA reads TGTGCCAGCAGCTTAATGGCGGGAGGGTACAATGAGCAGTTCTTC. Protein product: CASSLMAGGYNEQFF.

The chain recombines TRBV7-6 with TRBJ2-5, with D unclear. The CDR3 runs 13 residues. Trimming took off 0 bases at V and 4 bases at J, with 6 bases between the two ends. Per the germline V gene, CDR1 is SGHVS and CDR2 is FNYEAQ. Here the CDR3 DNA reads TGTGCCAGCAGCTTAGCCCGGGCAGAGACCCAGTACTTC. It encodes CASSLARAETQYF. The entire variable domain, with the rest obtained from reference TRBV7-6 and TRBJ2-5, is as follows: GAGVSQSPRYKVTKRGQDVALRCDPISGHVSLYWYRQALGQGPEFLTYFNYEAQQDKSGLPNDRFSAERPEGSISTLTIQRTEQRDSAMYRCASSLARAETQYFGPGTRLLVL.

At least ten counts were recorded for this clonotype. The J gene is TRBJ1-1, the V gene TRBV6-2 or TRBV6-3; possibly TRBD1 for D (5 bases). The CDR3 consists of 16 residues. Germline V CDR1 and CDR2: MNHEY, SVGEGT. Trimming took off 6 bases at V and 2 bases at J, with 19 bases between the two ends. This chain's CDR3 is CASRRDLRPFNTEAFF. The CDR3 DNA reads TGTGCCAGCAGAAGGGACTTAAGGCCGTTCAACACTGAAGCTTTCTTT.

This clonotype showed up just a few times. The V and J genes are TRBV10-2 and TRBJ1-4, with D uncertain. Germline-derived CDR1 and CDR2 are WSHSY and SAAADI. This CDR3 contains 15 residues. Trimming stripped 3 bases from V and 8 bases from J, with 16 bases between. This chain's CDR3 is CASSDEDPYREKLFF. The CDR3 DNA reads TGCGCCAGCAGTGACGAGGACCCCTACCGGGAAAAACTGTTTTTT.

This clonotype was recorded a few times. The chain joins TRBV10-3 to TRBJ2-3; 12 nucleotides align to TRBD2. Trimming at V came to 4 bases and at J to 5 bases, leaving 7 bases not matched to a gene. Per the germline V gene, CDR1 is ENHRY and CDR2 is SYGVKD. CDR3 size: 16 residues. CDR3 residues: CAISAGLAGGEDTQYF. The DNA for the CDR3 is TGTGCCATCAGTGCGGGGCTAGCGGGAGGGGAAGATACGCAGTATTTT.

The chain links TRBV20-1 to TRBJ2-1; maybe TRBD1 (5 bases). The CDR3 extends over 14 amino acids. Germline CDR1 DFQATT, CDR2 SNEGSKA (reference sequence). V lost 3 bases and J 8 bases, leaving 17 bases between the germline ends. CDR3 loop: CSASEVVSGYEQFF. The DNA for the CDR3 is TGCAGTGCTAGTGAGGTCGTCTCAGGGTATGAGCAGTTCTTC.

This clonotype came up a few times. V and J are TRBV6-5 and TRBJ2-7; a possible D gene is TRBD2 (6 bases). Germline V gene data show CDR1 as MNHEY and CDR2 as SVGAGI. The CDR3 consists of 13 residues. Trimming cost V 0 bases and J 10 bases, with 13 bases left between them. CDR3 coding DNA: TGTGCCAGCAGTTACTCCGCGGGACCGTTACAGTACTTC. This gives the protein CASSYSAGPLQYF.

The chain combines TRBV20-1 with TRBJ2-3; maybe TRBD2 (7 bases). Looked up from germline, CDR1 is DFQATT and CDR2 is SNEGSKA (reference sequence). This CDR3 is 16 amino acids long. Deletions cut 0 bases from V and 4 bases from J, with 17 bases between. CDR3: CSARDGGGSAADTQYF. CDR3 DNA: TGCAGTGCTAGAGACGGGGGCGGGAGTGCGGCAGATACGCAGTATTTT.

This clonotype was recorded only once. CDR3 residues: CASSLDRLGANVLTF. The DNA of the CDR3 is TGTGCCAGCAGCCTAGACAGACTTGGGGCCAACGTCCTGACTTTC. The J gene is TRBJ2-6, the V gene TRBV7-9, with D possibly being TRBD1 (5 bases). The length of the CDR3 is 15 residues. Germline V gives CDR1 SEHNR, CDR2 FQNEAQ (reference sequence). V was cut by 5 bases and J by 3 bases, with 11 bases left in between.

This clonotype was seen once. This sequence joins TRBV15 and TRBJ1-1; D is ambiguous. V shed 0 bases and J shed 1 base, with 9 bases lying between them. The CDR3 spans 15 residues. The V gene's germline CDR1 is LNHNV and CDR2 YYDKDF (reference sequence). For the CDR3, the DNA is TGTGCCACCAGCAGAGATCTCCCGAGGAACACTGAAGCTTTCTTT. This encodes CATSRDLPRNTEAFF.